The clone carrying this T cell receptor (beta chain) showed up many times. The data are from a study of patients and donors after allogeneic stem cell transplantation. TCRdb reprocessed the RT-PCR reads via MiXCR and lists one record per CDR3 protein. The sample consists of some 200,000 distinct CDR3 sequences, approximately 41% of them appearing once. Germline V gene sequence: CDR1 SEHNR, CDR2 FQNEAQ (reference sequence). Trimming removed 6 bases from V and 8 bases from J, with 16 bases in between. The CDR3 has 13 residues. The gene calls are TRBV7-9 and TRBJ1-1, with a weak D call TRBD1 (5 bases). Sequenced: blood, either unsorted or a sorted T cell fraction (not recorded which). This TCR came from a human donor who was either an allogeneic HSCT recipient or a stem cell or donor lymphocyte infusion donor (not recorded which). It is not recorded whose cells these are; they may come from a transplant donor. The chain's CDR3 is CASSKQGVGEAFF. In nucleotides, the CDR3 is TGTGCCAGCAGTAAGCAGGGTGTCGGAGAAGCTTTCTTT.